This T cell receptor (beta chain) was profiled in a study of T cells in tumors after PD-1 blockade. Study-level information: During anti-PD-1 treatment, some patients continued daily vismodegib 150 mg. General study results and limits: About 41% of tumor TCR clonotypes were also found in blood.

Concerning this clone: Its target is unknown.

The CDR3 is 15 amino acids. The germline V and J ends were trimmed by 0 bases and 3 bases, with 14 bases remaining between them. CDR1 is GTSNPN and CDR2 is SVGIG in the germline V gene (reference sequence). Tumor or blood genomic DNA was sequenced, with inputs of about 616 ng to 6,004 ng. Profiled with immunoSEQ multiplex PCR; TCRdb holds only in-frame clones, not every one. Found here are roughly 60,000 clones, about 82% of them singletons; the top ten hold around an eighth. V and J are TRBV30 and TRBJ1-1; weak D call: TRBD1 (6 bases). The source is a human donor with basal cell carcinoma. Material: PBMCs, obtained before anti-PD-1 treatment. CDR3 in amino acids: CAWSVQDRPYTEAFF. Written as DNA, the CDR3 is TGTGCCTGGAGTGTACAGGACAGACCCTACACTGAAGCTTTCTTT.